The 26 T cell receptor beta chains below were found in one sample sequenced in a study of blood T cell repertoires in COVID-19. The repertoire was sequenced with immunoSEQ multiplex PCR; TCRdb's copy has only in-frame clones and lacks some. The sample lists fewer than 60,000 clones; approximately 80% were seen once. The sequenced material came from peripheral blood. These TCRs come from a man aged 55 to 70 with acute or convalescent COVID-19.

The rearrangement uses TRBV21-1 and TRBJ1-6; the table assigns TRBD1, which was not confirmed against the DNA. TRBV21-1 is flagged as a pseudogene. This CDR3 comprises 16 residues. CDR3 nucleotide sequence: TGTGCCAGCAGCAAAGCCCGGGACATACATAATTCACCCCTCCACTTT. As protein: CASSKARDIHNSPLHF.

This clone was observed a single time. The V call is TRBV13, the J call TRBJ1-1; possible D gene TRBD1, 5 bases. Germline lookup yields CDR1 PRHDT and CDR2 FYEKMQ (reference sequence). V lost 7 bases and J lost 0, with 9 bases in between. CDR3 length: 13 residues. CDR3 bases: TGTGCCAGCACCAGGGTAATGAACACTGAAGCTTTCTTT. It is translated as CASTRVMNTEAFF.

This clone was observed a single time. The genes are TRBV9 and TRBJ1-2; D is uncertain. The CDR3 sequence is 15 residues long. V lost 4 bases, J lost 2 bases, and 15 bases lay in between. Germline V gives CDR1 SGDLS, CDR2 YYNGEE. The CDR3 region has the DNA TGTGCCAGCAGCCCCAAGGATTCGGGAAACTATGGCTACACCTTC. It encodes CASSPKDSGNYGYTF.

The V call is TRBV19, the J call TRBJ1-1; D remains unclear. CDR1 and CDR2 (germline): LNHDA, SQIVND (reference sequence). Trimming stripped 3 bases from V and 5 bases from J, with 10 bases between. The CDR3 runs 13 residues. The chain's CDR3 is CASSMGKDTEAFF. Here the CDR3 DNA reads TGTGCCAGTAGTATGGGCAAGGATACTGAAGCTTTCTTT.

The chain employs TRBV5-1 and TRBJ2-1; 10 nucleotides match TRBD1. The CDR3 extends over 15 amino acids. With 0 bases clipped from V and 8 bases from J, the junction kept 5 bases outside the gene matches. The germline CDR1 and CDR2 sequences are SGHRS and YFSETQ. The CDR3 coding sequence is TGCGCCAGCAGCTTGGCCCTGGGACAGGGGTATGAGCAGTTCTTC. Encoded protein: CASSLALGQGYEQFF.

Of note for this clone: At one end, the junction sequence differs from germline, possibly due to a read error. The chain combines TRBV18 with TRBJ1-2; no firm D call. The CDR3 consists of 13 residues. CDR1 and CDR2 (germline): KGHSH, LQKENI. CDR3 loop: CASSPIADYDYTF. The DNA of the CDR3 is TGTGCCAGCTCACCAATAGCAGACTATGACTACACCTTC.

Only one count was recorded for this clone. The chain combines TRBV18 with TRBJ2-2; TRBD1 agrees at 7 bases. V was pared by 6 bases and J by 4 bases, with 14 bases of the junction left unmatched. This CDR3 is built from 17 residues. CDR1 and CDR2 (germline): KGHSH, LQKENI. The CDR3: CASSPTTGTATTGELFF. The DNA of the CDR3 is TGTGCCAGCTCGCCGACCACCGGGACAGCTACCACCGGGGAGCTGTTTTTT.

This rearrangement joins TRBV6-5 to TRBJ1-5; 9 bases fit TRBD1. V dropped 5 bases and J dropped 2; count of bases not matched to a gene: 4. The germline V gene has CDR1 MNHEY and CDR2 SVGAGI. CDR3 length: 15 residues. CDR3 DNA: TGTGCCAGCAGTCCCCGGGACAGGGGCAATCAGCCCCAGCATTTT. Protein: CASSPRDRGNQPQHF.

The rearrangement uses TRBV30 and TRBJ1-2; 9 bases are shared with TRBD1. Per germline, CDR1 GTSNPN and CDR2 SVGIG (reference sequence). After removal of 3 bases from V and 5 bases from J, the junction contained 10 bases not matched to a gene. The CDR3 covers 15 residues. The CDR3 DNA sequence: TGTGCCTGGAGCTACAGGGGGCGCGAAGTATATGGCTACACCTTC. It yields the protein CAWSYRGREVYGYTF.

The chain recombines TRBV2 with TRBJ2-1; TRBD2 agrees at 7 bases. V lost 6 bases, J lost 2 bases, and 4 bases stayed unmatched. There are 14 residues in the CDR3. Germline lookup yields CDR1 SNHLY and CDR2 FYNNEI. The chain's CDR3 is CASRSRGAYNEQFF. DNA of the CDR3: TGTGCCAGCAGAAGCCGGGGGGCCTACAATGAGCAGTTCTTC.

The V call is TRBV2, the J call TRBJ2-7, with D perhaps matching TRBD1 (6 bases). V dropped 6 bases and J dropped 5 bases, with 11 bases sitting between them. The CDR3 contains 12 residues. Germline CDR1 SNHLY, CDR2 FYNNEI. The CDR3 DNA sequence: TGTGCCAGCAGCTTAGACAGGAACGAGCAGTACTTC. This encodes CASSLDRNEQYF.

The rearrangement links TRBV7-9 to TRBJ2-7, with D tentatively TRBD2 (6 bases). Trimming removed 1 base from V and 4 bases from J, with 11 bases in between. There are 14 residues in the CDR3. Germline CDR1 and CDR2: SEHNR and FQNEAQ (reference sequence). The CDR3 DNA follows: TGTGCCAGCAGCTTAGGCGGGGCTACTTACGAGCAGTACTTC. As protein: CASSLGGATYEQYF.

The rearrangement joins TRBV30 to TRBJ2-1; the D gene is possibly TRBD2 (7 bases). The CDR3 is 12 residues long. Germline V gene data show CDR1 as GTSNPN and CDR2 as SVGIG (reference sequence). The V gene lost 7 bases and the J gene lost 9 bases, with 16 bases spanning the gap. CDR3 loop: CASGGRAFEQFF. In DNA form, the CDR3 reads TGTGCCTCGGGGGGCCGGGCTTTTGAGCAGTTCTTC.

The rearrangement uses TRBV5-6 and TRBJ1-1; TRBD1 aligns across 8 bases. J gave up 3 bases and V 4 bases, and 14 bases lay outside the gene matches. Germline V gene sequence: CDR1 SGHDT, CDR2 YYEEEE. The CDR3 spans 17 residues. CDR3 sequence (DNA): TGTGCCAGCAGCCGCGGACAGGGTGGTATTTGGGACACTGAAGCTTTCTTT. Its protein is CASSRGQGGIWDTEAFF.

This clone has more than one count but fewer than ten. CDR3 nucleotides: TGTGCCAGCAGCTCCATACAGGGGGGCACAGATACGCAGTATTTT. Translating it yields CASSSIQGGTDTQYF. The rearrangement links TRBV3-1 (or the pseudogene TRBV3-2) to TRBJ2-3; 8 nucleotides agree with TRBD1. Germline CDR1 reads LGHDT; CDR2 reads YNNKEL (reference sequence). V was pared by 5 bases and J by 1 base, with 5 bases of the junction left unmatched. The CDR3 is 15 amino acids.

V usage is TRBV9 and J usage is TRBJ2-6; 7 bases fit TRBD1. CDR1 and CDR2 (germline): SGDLS, YYNGEE. The CDR3 totals 20 residues. Trimming at V came to 3 bases and at J to 2 bases, leaving 17 bases not matched to a gene. CDR3 amino acids: CASSGRGRVGLDTGANVLTF. DNA of the CDR3: TGTGCCAGCAGCGGCAGGGGGAGAGTCGGACTTGATACTGGGGCCAACGTCCTGACTTTC.

The chain recombines TRBV11-2 with TRBJ1-2; 9 positions match TRBD1. The CDR3 sequence is 13 residues long. V shed 5 bases, J shed 8 bases, and the junction held 6 bases outside the gene matches. Germline assignment: CDR1 SGHAT and CDR2 FQNNGV. CDR3: CASSLGTGHGYTF. The CDR3 DNA reads as TGTGCCAGCAGCCTCGGGACAGGGCACGGCTACACCTTC.

The chain employs TRBV1 and TRBJ2-5; the table's D gene call, TRBD2, was not cross checked with the DNA. TRBV1 is a documented pseudogene. This CDR3 comprises 16 residues. CDR3 DNA sequence: TGCACCAGCCGCCCAGCGGGGGGGGCCTGCCAAGAGACCCAGTACTTC. Translation: CTSRPAGGACQETQYF.

This chain connects TRBV4-3 to TRBJ1-5; TRBD1 aligns across 11 bases. This CDR3 spans 17 amino acids. With 0 bases clipped from V and 7 bases from J, the junction kept 8 bases outside the gene matches. Germline V gives CDR1 LGHNA, CDR2 YSLEER. CDR3 nucleotides: TGCGCCAGCAGCCAAGATAGGACAGGGGGCCTTGGCCAGCCCCAGCATTTT. It specifies CASSQDRTGGLGQPQHF.

The chain employs TRBV2 and TRBJ1-1, with D uncertain. V lost 5 bases, J lost 1 base, and 8 bases lay in between. Germline CDR1 and CDR2: SNHLY and FYNNEI. The CDR3 sequence is 13 residues long. DNA for the CDR3: TGTGCCAGCAGTCGGTTTTCGAACACTGAAGCTTTCTTT. Translated, it gives CASSRFSNTEAFF. The full variable domain, with the rest looked up from reference TRBV2 and TRBJ1-1, is EPEVTQTPSHQVTQMGQEVILRCVPISNHLYFYWYRQILGQKVEFLVSFYNNEISEKSEIFDDQFSVERPDGSNFTLKIRSTKLEDSAMYFCASSRFSNTEAFFGQGTRLTVV.

The V and J genes are TRBV2 and TRBJ1-2; D not certain. Germline lookup yields CDR1 SNHLY and CDR2 FYNNEI. Deletions cut 0 bases from V and 8 bases from J, with 10 bases between. The CDR3 covers 13 residues. The CDR3 bases are TGTGCCAGCAGTGAAGCCGGGATAGGGGGCTACACCTTC. It yields the protein CASSEAGIGGYTF.

The table lists this clone with a count of one. This chain connects TRBV3-1 (or the pseudogene TRBV3-2) to TRBJ1-2; 9 positions match TRBD1. The length of the CDR3 is 14 residues. The J segment lost 8 bases and the V segment lost 0 bases, leaving 4 bases of the junction unmatched. Germline CDR1 reads LGHDT; CDR2 reads YNNKEL (reference sequence). CDR3 sequence (DNA): TGTGCCAGCAGCCAAGAGACAGGGGGAGGAGGCTACACCTTC. Translating it yields CASSQETGGGGYTF.

The CDR3 sequence: CASSLQRGTQYF. The DNA for the CDR3 is TGTGCCAGCAGCTTACAACGGGGTACGCAGTATTTT. V is TRBV7-3 and J is TRBJ2-3, with a tentative D call TRBD2 (5 bases). The CDR3 length is 12 residues. Germline CDR1 SGHTA, CDR2 FQGTGA. Trimming left V 2 bases short and J 8 bases short, with 8 bases between.

The genes are TRBV7-9 and TRBJ1-6; D uncertain. Per the germline V gene, CDR1 is SEHNR and CDR2 is FQNEAQ (reference sequence). V was pared by 6 bases and J by 10 bases, with 16 bases between. The CDR3 is 14 residues long. The CDR3 bases are TGTGCCAGCAGTCAAACGGGGAATCGATCACCCCTCCACTTT. Residues: CASSQTGNRSPLHF.

This clone was picked up one time. The chain employs TRBV2 and TRBJ2-6, with D perhaps matching TRBD2 (5 bases). The CDR3 runs to 15 residues. The V and J ends lost 4 bases and 4 bases respectively, with 11 bases between them. Germline assignment: CDR1 SNHLY and CDR2 FYNNEI. In DNA, the CDR3 is TGTGCCAGCAGTGGGGAGATCTCCGGGGCCAACGTCCTGACTTTC. This gives the protein CASSGEISGANVLTF.

The V call is TRBV7-8, the J call TRBJ2-2, with D tentatively TRBD1 (6 bases). CDR3 size: 16 residues. Germline V gives CDR1 SGHVS, CDR2 FQNEAQ. Trimming shortened V by 1 base and J by 1 base, and 10 bases separated the two germline ends. CDR3 DNA: TGTGCCAGCAGCTTAGACCCGACAGGGAACACCGGGGAGCTGTTTTTT. This sequence encodes CASSLDPTGNTGELFF.